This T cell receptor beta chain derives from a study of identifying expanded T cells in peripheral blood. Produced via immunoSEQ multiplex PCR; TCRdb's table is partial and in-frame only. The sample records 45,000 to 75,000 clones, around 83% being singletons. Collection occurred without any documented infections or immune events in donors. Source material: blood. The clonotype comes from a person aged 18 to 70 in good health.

This CDR3 reads CASSKGESYNEQFF. The CDR3 DNA sequence: TGTGCCAGCAGCAAGGGAGAAAGTTACAATGAGCAGTTCTTC. The rearrangement uses TRBV5-8 and TRBJ2-1; tentative D call: TRBD2 (5 bases). The CDR3 sequence is 14 residues long. Germline lookup yields CDR1 SGHTS and CDR2 YDEGEE. Trimming took off 4 bases at V and 4 bases at J, with 12 bases between the two ends.